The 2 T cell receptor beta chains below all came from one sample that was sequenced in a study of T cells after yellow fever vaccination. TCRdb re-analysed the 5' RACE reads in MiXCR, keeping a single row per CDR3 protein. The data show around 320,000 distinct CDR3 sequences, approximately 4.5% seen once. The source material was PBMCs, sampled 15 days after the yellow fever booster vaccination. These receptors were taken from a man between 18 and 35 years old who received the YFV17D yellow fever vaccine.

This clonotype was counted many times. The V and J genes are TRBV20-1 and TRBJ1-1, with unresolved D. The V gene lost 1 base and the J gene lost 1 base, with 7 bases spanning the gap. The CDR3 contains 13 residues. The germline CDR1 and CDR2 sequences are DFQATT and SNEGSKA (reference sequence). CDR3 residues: CSARGTQNTEAFF. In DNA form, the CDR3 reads TGCAGTGCTAGAGGAACTCAGAACACTGAAGCTTTCTTT.

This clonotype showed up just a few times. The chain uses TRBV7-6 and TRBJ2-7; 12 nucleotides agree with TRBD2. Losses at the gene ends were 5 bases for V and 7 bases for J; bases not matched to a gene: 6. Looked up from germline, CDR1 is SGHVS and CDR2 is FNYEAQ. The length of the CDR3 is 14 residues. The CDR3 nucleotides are TGTGCCAGCAGCCCTAGCGGGGGGGCGCGAGAGCAGTACTTC. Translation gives CASSPSGGAREQYF.